The following is a T cell receptor (beta chain) sequence with its context. This receptor's antigen is unknown. No base qualities exist here, and no much larger clone lies one base off it. The sample belongs to a study of blood T cells in healthy people across ages (dated by TCRdb to between 2014 and 2017). Notes on the research overall: In model experiments, template switching captured about one uniquely barcoded TCR beta cDNA molecule for every two T cells. Using deep sequencing normalized with unique cDNA molecular identifiers, the study measured how TCR beta repertoire diversity changes with age. The donors were split into four age groups: young (average roughly 15 years), middle-aged (about 40), aged (over 55) and long-lived (over 75). To avoid experimental bias, donors of different ages were randomly spread across the sequencing lanes. For two donors (one aged 18 to 29 and one aged 80 or older), the study analyzed two additional independent replicas of 1 million unique cDNA reads from the same blood draw.

The library was built by means of 5' RACE. Instrument on record: Illumina HiSeq 2500. The second PCR ran for about 6 to 12 cycles and used a J-beta primer mix along with a sample-barcoded 5' primer. A template-switch 5' adaptor carrying 12 random nucleotides introduced a unique molecular identifier onto each TCR beta cDNA molecule. Each sample yielded at least 3 million CDR3-containing paired-end reads. The Mint cDNA synthesis kit, primed by a TRBC-specific oligonucleotide, was used to synthesize first-strand cDNA from all RNA. All cDNA was treated with uracil-DNA glycosylase and then went through a first 18-cycle PCR with the universal primers M1SS and BC2_uni_R. In the source study's methods: For normalization, 1 million high-quality reads, each with a distinct molecular identifier, were randomly selected from each sample. Reads with shared molecular identifiers were discarded instead of being binned into consensus sequences. MiTCR, with a Q25 quality threshold and the strictest error-elimination algorithm, was used for CDR3 identification, clonotype clustering and error correction. A nonparametric unseen species model with Euler transformation was used to estimate lower-bound total TCR beta diversity. The public reads were reanalyzed by TCRdb: fastp trimming at Q25, MiXCR alignment, in-frame beta chains only. Every CDR3 protein is listed once, alongside the most common genes and DNA of its rows. Clone size and V and J calls follow TCRdb, not the original study. The sample profile shows 1.5 million to 2 million distinct CDR3 sequences; 28% of them were found once. Over 7% of the sample lies in the top ten.

Systemically healthy Caucasian individuals from Russia, approximately 39 in total and aged about 6 to 90 years, were included as donors. Each donor gave approximately 10 milliliters of peripheral blood, collected into EDTA-treated Vacutainer tubes. PBMCs were isolated by Ficoll-Paque density-gradient centrifugation, with at least 6 million obtained per sample. Trizol reagent was used to extract total RNA from the PBMCs, yielding at least 5 micrograms per sample. Naive CD45RAhigh/CD27high T cell percentages were measured by flow cytometry on a PBMC aliquot from every donor. The study at large found these results: Observed TCR beta diversity correlated strongly with the percentage of naive T cells measured by flow cytometry. The long-lived group showed more naive CD4+ T cells, fewer expanded clones and increased TCR diversity than the aged group, suggesting age selection. Estimates of total diversity from one million sequenced T cells were regarded as lower bounds and underestimates. Observed TCR beta diversity per million T cells fell roughly linearly with age, and a significant reduction was already apparent by age roughly 40. Donor CMV infection status was unknown, potentially confounding age-related changes in expanded clonotypes. Conclusive comparison of naive and antigen-experienced compartments was prevented by the profiling of bulk unsorted PBMCs.

Including cysteine and phenylalanine, the CDR3 has 15 amino acids. The sequence is cut down to CDR3 DNA, 45 bases in frame from base 1. Relative to germline, V is missing 6 bases and J is missing 5 bases, with 9 bases of the junction outside any gene match. Here the chain combines TRBV12-3 or TRBV12-4 and TRBJ2-2; the junction holds 7 bases that match TRBD1. Sequencing was done on a sample of blood. The TCR sequence derives from a woman in her twenties or thirties in good health. The nucleotide sequence reads as follows: TGTGCCAGCAGCCGTGGACAGGTTGTAACCGGGGAGCTGTTTTTT. Translation gives CASSRGQVVTGELFF.